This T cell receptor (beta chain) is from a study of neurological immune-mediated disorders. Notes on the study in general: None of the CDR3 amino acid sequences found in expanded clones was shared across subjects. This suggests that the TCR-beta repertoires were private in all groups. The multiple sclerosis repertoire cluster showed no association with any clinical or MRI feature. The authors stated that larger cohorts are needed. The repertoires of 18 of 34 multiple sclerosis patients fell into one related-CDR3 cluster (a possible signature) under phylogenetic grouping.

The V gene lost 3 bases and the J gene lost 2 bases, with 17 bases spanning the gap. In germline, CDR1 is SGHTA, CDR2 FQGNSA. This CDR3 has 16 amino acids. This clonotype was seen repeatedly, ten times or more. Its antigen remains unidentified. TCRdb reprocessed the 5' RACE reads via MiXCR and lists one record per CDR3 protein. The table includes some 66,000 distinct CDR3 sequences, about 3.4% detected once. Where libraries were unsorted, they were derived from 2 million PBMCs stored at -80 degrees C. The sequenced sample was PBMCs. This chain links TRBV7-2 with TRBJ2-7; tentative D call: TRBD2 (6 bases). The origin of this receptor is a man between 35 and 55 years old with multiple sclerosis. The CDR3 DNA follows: TGTGCCAGCAGCTTGACCGGAGGACTATCACCCTACGAGCAGTACTTC. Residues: CASSLTGGLSPYEQYF.